This passage covers 25 T cell receptor beta chains from one sample sequenced in a study of technical replicates of blood from a few donors. Using immunoSEQ multiplex PCR, the repertoire was profiled, and TCRdb retains in-frame clones only, with some absent. The data contain nearly 95,000 clones, almost 97% of them singletons. Material for sequencing was T cells isolated from PBMCs. The receptor source for this set is a human donor in good health.

Only one count was recorded for this clone. This rearrangement joins TRBV9 to TRBJ2-1, with 10 bases fitting TRBD2. Trimming removed 4 bases from V and 10 bases from J; junction bases left unmatched: 2. The V gene's germline CDR1 is SGDLS and CDR2 YYNGEE. The CDR3 sequence is 12 residues long. CDR3 amino acids: CASSLSGREQFF. Here the CDR3 DNA reads TGTGCCAGCAGCCTTAGCGGGAGGGAGCAGTTCTTC.

The chain carries TRBV6-6 and TRBJ2-5; TRBD1 agrees at 7 bases. The CDR3 has 14 residues. The trim removed 7 bases at V and 3 bases at J, leaving 8 bases unmatched. Germline V gene lookup returns CDR1 MNHNY and CDR2 SVGAGI (reference sequence). The CDR3 sequence is CASTRRGQEETQYF. The CDR3 coding sequence is TGTGCCAGCACCCGACGAGGACAGGAAGAGACCCAGTACTTC.

The chain couples TRBV11-2 to TRBJ1-1; D possibly corresponds to TRBD1 (6 bases). The CDR3 consists of 14 residues. The V gene lost 8 bases and the J gene lost 0 bases, with 13 bases spanning the gap. Looked up from germline, CDR1 is SGHAT and CDR2 is FQNNGV. The CDR3 loop reads CASCLGTMNTEAFF. Written as DNA, the CDR3 is TGTGCCAGCTGTTTGGGGACAATGAACACTGAAGCTTTCTTT.

This rearrangement joins TRBV5-1 to TRBJ2-7; TRBD2 matches at 12 bases. Looked up from germline, CDR1 is SGHRS and CDR2 is YFSETQ. The CDR3 has 14 amino acids. V gave up 6 bases and J gave up 2 bases; unmatched junction bases: 3. CDR3 nucleotide sequence: TGCGCCAGCACCTGGACTAGCGGGACCTACGAGCAGTACTTC. Residues: CASTWTSGTYEQYF.

The chain is built from TRBV21-1 and TRBJ2-5; the table's TRBD1 call for D was not verified on the DNA. TRBV21-1 counts as a pseudogene. This CDR3 comprises 15 residues. The CDR3 coding sequence is TGTGCCAGCAGCCCCGGGACAGGGGAGGAGGAGACCCAGTACTTC. Amino acid sequence: CASSPGTGEEETQYF.

The CDR3 DNA is TGTGCCAGCAGCGCGGCCGGGACTAGTTTGGATACGCAGTATTTT. Its protein product is CASSAAGTSLDTQYF. This chain uses TRBV5-4 with TRBJ2-3; TRBD2 agrees at 8 bases. This CDR3 is built from 15 residues. The V gene end was trimmed by 4 bases and the J gene end by 6 bases; junction bases not matched to a gene: 10. CDR1 is SGHNT and CDR2 is YYREEE in the germline V gene (reference sequence).

This sequence joins TRBV7-3 and TRBJ2-3, with 10 bases identical to TRBD2. The ends lost 4 bases at V and 9 bases at J; junction bases unmatched: 7. Germline-derived CDR1 and CDR2 are SGHTA and FQGTGA. This CDR3 has 14 residues. Here the CDR3 DNA reads TGTGCCAGCAGCTCATCTAGCGGGAGAGACACGCAGTATTTT. It codes for CASSSSSGRDTQYF.

The chain uses TRBV4-1 and TRBJ1-5; 7 bases map to TRBD1. The CDR3 spans 14 residues. The V segment lost 1 base and the J segment 6 bases; nucleotides outside the gene matches: 3. CDR1 is MGHRA and CDR2 is YSYEKL in the germline V gene. The chain's CDR3 is CASSQGQGAQPQHF. The CDR3 region has the DNA TGCGCCAGCAGCCAAGGACAGGGCGCTCAGCCCCAGCATTTT.

The chain combines TRBV5-1 with TRBJ2-1, with TRBD2 identical over 7 bases. The CDR3 is made up of 15 amino acids. Trimming removed 1 base from V and 8 bases from J; junction bases left unmatched: 9. Germline CDR1 SGHRS, CDR2 YFSETQ. CDR3 sequence reads: CASSLRAGTLDEQFF. The CDR3 DNA reads as TGCGCCAGCAGCTTGCGAGCGGGAACTCTTGATGAGCAGTTCTTC.

V and J are TRBV6-6 and TRBJ2-3; maybe TRBD2 (5 bases). The CDR3 has 15 amino acids. Germline CDR1 and CDR2: MNHNY and SVGAGI (reference sequence). The V and J ends lost 5 bases and 6 bases respectively, with 18 bases between them. The CDR3 region has the DNA TGTGCCAGCAGTCTTGCGGGCCGGGAAATCGATACGCAGTATTTT. This translates into CASSLAGREIDTQYF.

The rearrangement joins TRBV9 to TRBJ1-1; D unclear. The CDR3 is 15 residues long. Germline CDR1 reads SGDLS; CDR2 reads YYNGEE. Trimming removed 6 bases from V and 0 bases from J, with 15 bases in between. The CDR3 sequence is CASTAGEVMNTEAFF. In DNA, the CDR3 is TGTGCCAGCACCGCCGGAGAAGTGATGAACACTGAAGCTTTCTTT. The full variable domain, in which reference TRBV9 and TRBJ1-1 provide the parts outside the CDR3, is DSGVTQTPKHLITATGQRVTLRCSPRSGDLSVYWYQQSLDQGLQFLIQYYNGEERAKGNILERFSAQQFPDLHSELNLSSLELGDSALYFCASTAGEVMNTEAFFGQGTRLTVV.

The genes are TRBV9 and TRBJ1-5, with 7 bases that match TRBD1. With V trimmed by 3 bases and J by 2 bases, 2 bases remained unmatched. The V gene's germline CDR1 is SGDLS and CDR2 YYNGEE. The CDR3 totals 14 residues. Here the CDR3 reads CASSGQGGNQPQHF. CDR3 bases: TGTGCCAGCAGCGGACAGGGCGGCAATCAGCCCCAGCATTTT.

J is TRBJ1-5 and V is TRBV27; possible D gene TRBD1, 5 bases. The CDR3 spans 16 residues. V was clipped by 2 bases and J by 0 bases, with 11 bases between them. Germline values: CDR1 MNHEY, CDR2 SMNVEV (reference sequence). CDR3 coding DNA: TGTGCCAGCAGTTTACAGTGGGGGGATAGCAATCAGCCCCAGCATTTT. Protein: CASSLQWGDSNQPQHF.

V gene TRBV27 combines with J gene TRBJ2-2; 10 bases agree with TRBD1. The junction had 6 bases not matched to a gene; V was cut back by 10 bases and J by 1 base. The CDR3 covers 15 residues. CDR1 is MNHEY and CDR2 is SMNVEV in the germline V gene (reference sequence). CDR3 DNA sequence: TGTGCCACGGGGGACAGGGGCATGAACACCGGGGAGCTGTTTTTT. As protein: CATGDRGMNTGELFF.

The V gene is TRBV19, the J gene TRBJ2-7, with a weak D call TRBD2 (5 bases). The CDR3 runs to 15 residues. Deletions cut 4 bases from V and 1 base from J, with 14 bases between. CDR1 is LNHDA, CDR2 SQIVND, per germline (reference sequence). The CDR3 region has the DNA TGTGCCAGTAGTAAGTTCCTCGAGGGATCCTACGAGCAGTACTTC. This codes for CASSKFLEGSYEQYF.

The J gene is TRBJ1-5, the V gene TRBV6-5, with D perhaps matching TRBD1 (6 bases). Germline CDR1 is MNHEY and CDR2 is SVGAGI. With 4 bases removed from V and 3 bases from J, the gap between germline ends came to 10 bases. The CDR3 is made up of 14 amino acids. CDR3 in amino acids: CASSWAGANQPQHF. The CDR3 DNA is TGTGCCAGCAGTTGGGCAGGGGCCAATCAGCCCCAGCATTTT.

J is TRBJ2-1 and V is TRBV9; D is unresolved. The CDR3 consists of 16 residues. CDR1 is SGDLS and CDR2 is YYNGEE in the germline V gene. The V gene lost 0 bases and the J gene lost 5 bases, with 15 bases spanning the gap. The DNA for the CDR3 is TGTGCCAGCAGCGTAGATCGCGGCGCAACACACAATGAGCAGTTCTTC. Encoded protein: CASSVDRGATHNEQFF. The variable domain in full, completed from reference TRBV9 and TRBJ2-1, reads DSGVTQTPKHLITATGQRVTLRCSPRSGDLSVYWYQQSLDQGLQFLIQYYNGEERAKGNILERFSAQQFPDLHSELNLSSLELGDSALYFCASSVDRGATHNEQFFGPGTRLTVL.

This clone was counted ten times or more. The V call is TRBV7-2, the J call TRBJ2-3; D may be TRBD1 (6 bases). CDR1 and CDR2 (germline): SGHTA, FQGNSA. CDR3 size: 16 residues. V shed 3 bases and J shed 5 bases, with 18 bases lying between them. DNA for the CDR3: TGTGCCAGCAGCTTCAGTTCGGCGTCGGGACAAGATACGCAGTATTTT. Protein sequence: CASSFSSASGQDTQYF.

The V and J genes are TRBV5-1 and TRBJ1-2, with D maybe TRBD1 (6 bases). The CDR3 is made up of 15 amino acids. The germline gives CDR1 SGHRS, CDR2 YFSETQ. V dropped 0 bases and J dropped 4 bases, with 13 bases sitting between them. The chain's CDR3 is CASSLGGHSTYGYTF. The CDR3 nucleotides are TGCGCCAGCAGCTTGGGGGGACATAGTACCTATGGCTACACCTTC.

This clone was counted once. The chain couples TRBV4-1 to TRBJ2-1, with TRBD2 as a possible D gene (6 bases). From germline, CDR1 is MGHRA and CDR2 YSYEKL. The length of the CDR3 is 18 residues. V lost 0 bases to trimming and J lost 3 bases, with 18 bases between them. The CDR3 protein is CASSQEFLRGRNYNEQFF. Here the CDR3 DNA reads TGCGCCAGCAGCCAAGAATTTCTACGGGGGAGAAACTACAATGAGCAGTTCTTC.

The CDR3: CASSFGLLYEQYF. CDR3 DNA sequence: TGTGCCAGCAGTTTTGGACTTCTCTACGAGCAGTACTTC. This rearrangement joins TRBV28 to TRBJ2-7; possible D gene TRBD2, 5 bases. The CDR3 is 13 amino acids. Germline CDR1 reads MDHEN; CDR2 reads SYDVKM. Trimming cost V 3 bases and J 3 bases, with 9 bases left between them.

The rearrangement uses TRBV28 and TRBJ2-6, with D unclear. Germline CDR1 reads MDHEN; CDR2 reads SYDVKM. V lost 2 bases and J lost 4, with 6 bases in between. The CDR3 has 14 residues. The CDR3: CASSLLAGANVLTF. In DNA form, the CDR3 reads TGTGCCAGCAGTTTACTCGCGGGGGCCAACGTCCTGACTTTC.

This clone appeared a few times. V usage is TRBV19 and J usage is TRBJ1-5; a weak D match, TRBD1 (5 bases). The germline V gene encodes CDR1 LNHDA and CDR2 SQIVND (reference sequence). V dropped 7 bases and J dropped 1 base, with 8 bases sitting between them. The CDR3 has 13 residues. Written as DNA, the CDR3 is TGTGCCAGTAAGGGGCTCAGCAATCAGCCCCAGCATTTT. Its translation: CASKGLSNQPQHF.

The V and J genes are TRBV6-5 and TRBJ1-1; TRBD1 is a possible D gene (5 bases). The ends were cut back, 2 bases at V and 1 base at J, with 11 bases in the middle. The length of the CDR3 is 15 residues. Germline CDR1 reads MNHEY; CDR2 reads SVGAGI. CDR3 in amino acids: CASSYLTESNTEAFF. CDR3 in DNA: TGTGCCAGCAGTTACCTGACAGAGTCGAACACTGAAGCTTTCTTT.

V gene TRBV4-2 combines with J gene TRBJ2-3, with 13 positions matching TRBD2. V lost 2 bases to trimming and J lost 5 bases; unmatched junction nucleotides: 1. CDR1 is LGHNA and CDR2 is YNFKEQ in the germline V gene. The CDR3 totals 15 residues. CDR3 DNA sequence: TGTGCCAGCAGCCAACGACTAGCGGGAGGAGATACGCAGTATTTT. Translation: CASSQRLAGGDTQYF.